The following is a T cell receptor beta chain sequence with its context. The data were taken from a study of control samples from healthy donors and cancer patients. Repertoires were generated with immunoSEQ multiplex PCR, while TCRdb's copy carries only in-frame clones and drops some. Here the sample spans approximately 140,000 clones, roughly 92% being singletons. CDR3 size: 15 residues. Trimming left V 4 bases short and J 10 bases short, with 20 bases between. Germline V gene data show CDR1 as MNHEY and CDR2 as SVGAGI. The receptor was isolated from a man aged 25-45 years in good health. Sequencing used blood. The chain has TRBV6-5 and TRBJ2-1; no definite D call. The CDR3 protein is CASSLLGAGVREQFF. The DNA of the CDR3 is TGTGCCAGCAGTTTACTCGGAGCTGGAGTCCGCGAGCAGTTCTTC.